One sample yielded the 8 T cell receptor beta chains listed below, sequenced in a study of T cells after yellow fever vaccination. MiXCR, run by TCRdb on the 5' RACE reads, gives a single entry per CDR3 protein. The table has hundreds of thousands of distinct CDR3 sequences, 9% to 15% seen once. The starting material was PBMCs, obtained on the day of the yellow fever booster vaccination. These receptors came from a young man who received the YFV17D yellow fever vaccine.

This clonotype was detected a few times. The CDR3 DNA is TGCGCCAGCGCGACGGGACCCCGGAGCGAGCAGTACTTC. As protein: CASATGPRSEQYF. V usage is TRBV23-1 and J usage is TRBJ2-7; the D call may be TRBD1 or TRBD2 (5 bases each). TRBV23-1 counts as an open reading frame of uncertain function. V was pared by 8 bases and J by 6 bases, with 17 bases between. There are 13 residues in the CDR3.

The J gene is TRBJ2-7, the V gene TRBV6-2 or TRBV6-3, with 7 bases that match TRBD1. V lost 6 bases and J lost 5; bases outside the gene matches: 10. The CDR3 consists of 14 residues. Germline assignment: CDR1 MNHEY and CDR2 SVGEGT. CDR3 in amino acids: CASRITGADDEQYF. The DNA for the CDR3 is TGTGCCAGCAGAATTACAGGGGCGGACGACGAGCAGTACTTC.

The rearrangement links TRBV10-1 to TRBJ1-2; unclear D gene. The CDR3 sequence is 9 residues long. V was pared by 10 bases and J by 4 bases, with 4 bases between. The V gene's germline CDR1 is WNHNN and CDR2 SYGVQD (reference sequence). CDR3 bases: TGCGCCACCTCCTATGGCTACACCTTC. The encoded protein is CATSYGYTF.

The chain links TRBV10-3 to TRBJ1-1; tentatively, D is TRBD1 (5 bases). Trimming cost V 8 bases and J 5 bases, with 12 bases left between them. CDR1 and CDR2 (germline): ENHRY, SYGVKD. The CDR3 is made up of 12 amino acids. CDR3 DNA: TGTGCCATCGGGGGGGACGTGACTGAAGCTTTCTTT. This gives the protein CAIGGDVTEAFF.

This clonotype has a handful of counts. The chain couples TRBV20-1 to TRBJ2-3, with D possibly being TRBD1 (5 bases). V was trimmed by 3 bases and J by 4 bases, leaving 20 bases between them. CDR1 DFQATT and CDR2 SNEGSKA come from the germline V gene (reference sequence). The CDR3 extends over 16 amino acids. CDR3 bases: TGCAGTGCTAGCCCAATACAGGCCGACACCGCAGATACGCAGTATTTT. This translates into CSASPIQADTADTQYF.

The chain links TRBV6-5 to TRBJ2-1, with TRBD2 matching over 7 bases. After removal of 5 bases from V and 4 bases from J, the junction contained 14 bases not matched to a gene. The germline gives CDR1 MNHEY, CDR2 SVGAGI. The CDR3 has 17 residues. CDR3 protein: CASSTSTGGVGYNEQFF. The CDR3 DNA sequence: TGTGCCAGCAGTACTTCCACGGGGGGAGTGGGGTACAATGAGCAGTTCTTC.

The chain's CDR3 is CSVEDPSGVHF. The CDR3 nucleotides are TGCAGCGTTGAAGATCCATCAGGAGTCCACTTT. V is TRBV29-1 and J is TRBJ1-6; D unresolved. Trimming stripped 0 bases from V and 17 bases from J, with 11 bases between. CDR3 length equals 11 residues. Germline CDR1 and CDR2: SQVTM and ANQGSEA.

The rearrangement joins TRBV28 to TRBJ2-1; D is unclear. Germline V gene data show CDR1 as MDHEN and CDR2 as SYDVKM. V was clipped by 4 bases and J by 7 bases, with 17 bases between them. The CDR3 runs 15 residues. The CDR3 DNA sequence: TGTGCCAGCAGTTCCTTAGACTCATTAGAGAATGAGCAGTTCTTC. Protein: CASSSLDSLENEQFF.